This TCR beta chain was sequenced in a study of beta chain features in type 1 diabetes. Germline V CDR1 and CDR2: GTSNPN, SVGIG (reference sequence). The CDR3 runs 15 residues. V shed 5 bases, J shed 3 bases, and the junction held 13 bases outside the gene matches. Overall study findings and caveats: TCRB CDR3s from Type 1 diabetes patients were moderately but significantly shorter in all four CD4+ subsets. PCR might pick shorter templates more often, in the same way for patients and controls.

As every portion of the isolated RNA was reverse transcribed, the sequencing read expressed TCRB transcripts. Libraries were prepared by immunoSEQ multiplex PCR; TCRdb keeps only in-frame clonotypes and omits some of them. The repertoire holds more than 200,000 clones, with 16% as singletons. For this clone: Its antigen is undetermined.

The chain is built from TRBV30 and TRBJ2-7; 7 nucleotides align to TRBD1. This clonotype was obtained from a man aged 25 to 40 with type 1 diabetes. Sequenced input: naive CD4+ T cells from blood. CDR3 region: CAWRLGTAPFYEQYF. CDR3 coding DNA: TGTGCCTGGCGCCTTGGGACAGCCCCCTTCTACGAGCAGTACTTC.